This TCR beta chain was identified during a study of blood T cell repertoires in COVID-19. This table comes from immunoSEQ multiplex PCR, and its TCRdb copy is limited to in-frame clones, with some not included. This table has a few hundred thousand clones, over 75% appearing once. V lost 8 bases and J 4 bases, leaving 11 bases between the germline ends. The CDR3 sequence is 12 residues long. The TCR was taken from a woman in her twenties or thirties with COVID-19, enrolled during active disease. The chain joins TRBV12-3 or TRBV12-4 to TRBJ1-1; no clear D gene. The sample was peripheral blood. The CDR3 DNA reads TGTGCCAGCGGGAGGGTCGGCACTGAAGCTTTCTTT. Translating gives CASGRVGTEAFF.